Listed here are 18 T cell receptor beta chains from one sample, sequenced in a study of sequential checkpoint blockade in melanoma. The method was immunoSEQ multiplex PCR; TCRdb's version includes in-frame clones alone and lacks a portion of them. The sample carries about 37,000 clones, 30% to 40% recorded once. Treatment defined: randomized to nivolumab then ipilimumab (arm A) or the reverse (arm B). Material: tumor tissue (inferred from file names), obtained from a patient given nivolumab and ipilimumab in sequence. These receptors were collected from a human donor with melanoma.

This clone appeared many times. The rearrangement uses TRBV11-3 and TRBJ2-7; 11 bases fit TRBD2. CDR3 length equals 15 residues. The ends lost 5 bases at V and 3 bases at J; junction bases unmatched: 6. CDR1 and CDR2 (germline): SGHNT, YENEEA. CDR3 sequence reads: CASSTLAGAVYEQYF. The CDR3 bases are TGTGCCAGCAGCACACTAGCGGGGGCAGTCTACGAGCAGTACTTC. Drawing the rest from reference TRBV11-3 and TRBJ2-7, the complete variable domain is EAGVVQSPRYKIIEKKQPVAFWCNPISGHNTLYWYLQNLGQGPELLIRYENEEAVDDSQLPKDRFSAERLKGVDSTLKIQPAELGDSAVYLCASSTLAGAVYEQYFGPGTRLTVT.

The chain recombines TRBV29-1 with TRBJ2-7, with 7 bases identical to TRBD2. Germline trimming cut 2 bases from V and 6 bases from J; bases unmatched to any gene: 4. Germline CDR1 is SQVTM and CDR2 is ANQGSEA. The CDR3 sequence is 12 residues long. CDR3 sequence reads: CSVEQGGREQYF. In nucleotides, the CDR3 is TGCAGCGTTGAACAGGGAGGGCGCGAGCAGTACTTC.

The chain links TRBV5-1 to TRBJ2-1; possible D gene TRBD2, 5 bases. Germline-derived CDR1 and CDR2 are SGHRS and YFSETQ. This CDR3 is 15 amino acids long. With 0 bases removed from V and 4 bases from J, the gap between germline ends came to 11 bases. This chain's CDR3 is CASSLGGSGYNEQFF. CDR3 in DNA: TGCGCCAGCAGCTTGGGAGGGAGTGGATACAATGAGCAGTTCTTC.

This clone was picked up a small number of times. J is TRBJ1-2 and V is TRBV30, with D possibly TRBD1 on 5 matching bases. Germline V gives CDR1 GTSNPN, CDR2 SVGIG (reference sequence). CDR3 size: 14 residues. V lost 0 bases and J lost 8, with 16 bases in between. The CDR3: CAWSVSSGFGGYTF. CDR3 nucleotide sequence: TGTGCCTGGAGTGTGTCATCAGGGTTTGGAGGCTACACCTTC.

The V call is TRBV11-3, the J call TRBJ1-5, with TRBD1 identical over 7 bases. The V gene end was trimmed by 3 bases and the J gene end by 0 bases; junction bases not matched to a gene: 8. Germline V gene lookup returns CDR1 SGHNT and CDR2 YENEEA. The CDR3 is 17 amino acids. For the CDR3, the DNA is TGTGCCAGCAGCTTTACCAGGGGGTCTAATAGCAATCAGCCCCAGCATTTT. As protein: CASSFTRGSNSNQPQHF.

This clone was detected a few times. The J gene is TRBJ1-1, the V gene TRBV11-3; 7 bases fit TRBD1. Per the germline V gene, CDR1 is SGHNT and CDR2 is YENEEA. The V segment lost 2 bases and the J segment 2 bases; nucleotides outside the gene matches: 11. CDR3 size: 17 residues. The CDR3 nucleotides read TGTGCCAGCAGCTTAACCCCTCAGGGGGAGGGAAACACTGAAGCTTTCTTT. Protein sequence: CASSLTPQGEGNTEAFF.

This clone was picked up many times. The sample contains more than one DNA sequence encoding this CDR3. The CDR3, as DNA: TGTGCCAGCAGCGTAGGGGGAAATAGCAATCAGCCCCAGCATTTT. Translation: CASSVGGNSNQPQHF. The chain uses TRBV9 and TRBJ1-5; no reliable D call. Between the trimmed V and J ends, which lost 0 bases and 0 bases, there was a span of 7 bases. Germline V lookup: CDR1 SGDLS, CDR2 YYNGEE. The CDR3 runs to 15 residues.

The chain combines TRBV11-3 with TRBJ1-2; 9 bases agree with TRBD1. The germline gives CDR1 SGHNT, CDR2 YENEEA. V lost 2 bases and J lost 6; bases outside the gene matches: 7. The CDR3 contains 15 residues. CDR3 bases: TGTGCCAGCAGCTTAATGGGGGACAGGGTTCATGGCTACACCTTC. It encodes CASSLMGDRVHGYTF.

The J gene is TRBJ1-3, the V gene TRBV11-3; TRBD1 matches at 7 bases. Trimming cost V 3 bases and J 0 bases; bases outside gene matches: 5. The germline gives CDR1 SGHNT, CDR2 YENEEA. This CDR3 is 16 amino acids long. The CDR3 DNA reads TGTGCCAGCAGCTTGGGGGGACAGAGCTCTGGAAACACCATATATTTT. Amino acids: CASSLGGQSSGNTIYF.

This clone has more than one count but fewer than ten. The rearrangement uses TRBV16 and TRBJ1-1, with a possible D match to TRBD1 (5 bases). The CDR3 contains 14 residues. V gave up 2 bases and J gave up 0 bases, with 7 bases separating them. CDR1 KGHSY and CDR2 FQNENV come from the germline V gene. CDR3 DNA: TGTGCCAGCAGCCAACGACAGATGAACACTGAAGCTTTCTTT. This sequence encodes CASSQRQMNTEAFF.

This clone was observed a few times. DNA of the CDR3: TGTGCCAGCAGCTCCGGAATCGGGGGCTTGGAGACCCAGTACTTC. It is translated as CASSSGIGGLETQYF. V gene TRBV11-3 combines with J gene TRBJ2-5; D might be TRBD1 or TRBD2, each matching 6 bases. The CDR3 consists of 15 residues. V was trimmed by 4 bases and J by 5 bases, leaving 17 bases between them. Per the germline V gene, CDR1 is SGHNT and CDR2 is YENEEA.

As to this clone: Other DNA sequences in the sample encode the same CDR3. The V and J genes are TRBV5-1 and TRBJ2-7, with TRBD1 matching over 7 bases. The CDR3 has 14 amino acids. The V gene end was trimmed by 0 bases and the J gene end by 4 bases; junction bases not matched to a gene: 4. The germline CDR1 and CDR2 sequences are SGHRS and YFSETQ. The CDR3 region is CASSLGQGAYEQYF. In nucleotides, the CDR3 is TGCGCCAGCAGCTTGGGACAGGGTGCATACGAGCAGTACTTC.

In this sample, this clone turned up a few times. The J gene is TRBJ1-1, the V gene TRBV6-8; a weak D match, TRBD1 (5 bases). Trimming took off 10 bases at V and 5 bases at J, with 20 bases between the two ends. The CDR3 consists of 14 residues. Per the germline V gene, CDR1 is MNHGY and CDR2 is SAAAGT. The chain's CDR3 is CATGAGGSRTEAFF. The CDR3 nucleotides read TGTGCCACCGGGGCGGGGGGATCCCGGACTGAAGCTTTCTTT.

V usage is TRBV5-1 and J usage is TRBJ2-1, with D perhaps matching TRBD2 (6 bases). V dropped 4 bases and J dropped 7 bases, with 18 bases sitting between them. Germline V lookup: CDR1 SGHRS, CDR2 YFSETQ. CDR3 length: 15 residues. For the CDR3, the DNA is TGCGCCAGCAGCCTACTAGGACTATCCGGGAATGAGCAGTTCTTC. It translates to CASSLLGLSGNEQFF.

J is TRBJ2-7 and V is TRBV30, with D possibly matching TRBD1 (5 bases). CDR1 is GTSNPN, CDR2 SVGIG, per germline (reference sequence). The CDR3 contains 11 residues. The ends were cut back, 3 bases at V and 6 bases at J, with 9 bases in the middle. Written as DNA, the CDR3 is TGTGCCTGGAGATGGGGCGGCGAGCAGTACTTC. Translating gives CAWRWGGEQYF.

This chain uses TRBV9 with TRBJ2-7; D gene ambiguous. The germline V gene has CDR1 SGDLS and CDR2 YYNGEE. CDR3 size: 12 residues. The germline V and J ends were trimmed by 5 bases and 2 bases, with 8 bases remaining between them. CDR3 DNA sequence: TGTGCCAGCAGTGTGTCAGCCTACGAGCAGTACTTC. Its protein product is CASSVSAYEQYF.

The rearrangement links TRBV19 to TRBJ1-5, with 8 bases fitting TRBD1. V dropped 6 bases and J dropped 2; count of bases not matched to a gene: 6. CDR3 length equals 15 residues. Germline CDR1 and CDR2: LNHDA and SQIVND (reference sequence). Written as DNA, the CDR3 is TGTGCCAGTAGGACGACGGACAGGGGCAATCAGCCCCAGCATTTT. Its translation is CASRTTDRGNQPQHF.

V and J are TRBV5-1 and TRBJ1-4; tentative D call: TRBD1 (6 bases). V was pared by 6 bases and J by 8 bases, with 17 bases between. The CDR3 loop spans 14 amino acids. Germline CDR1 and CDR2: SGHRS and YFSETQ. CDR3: CASTRGGEGEKLFF. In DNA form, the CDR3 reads TGCGCCAGCACCCGAGGGGGGGAAGGAGAAAAACTGTTTTTT.